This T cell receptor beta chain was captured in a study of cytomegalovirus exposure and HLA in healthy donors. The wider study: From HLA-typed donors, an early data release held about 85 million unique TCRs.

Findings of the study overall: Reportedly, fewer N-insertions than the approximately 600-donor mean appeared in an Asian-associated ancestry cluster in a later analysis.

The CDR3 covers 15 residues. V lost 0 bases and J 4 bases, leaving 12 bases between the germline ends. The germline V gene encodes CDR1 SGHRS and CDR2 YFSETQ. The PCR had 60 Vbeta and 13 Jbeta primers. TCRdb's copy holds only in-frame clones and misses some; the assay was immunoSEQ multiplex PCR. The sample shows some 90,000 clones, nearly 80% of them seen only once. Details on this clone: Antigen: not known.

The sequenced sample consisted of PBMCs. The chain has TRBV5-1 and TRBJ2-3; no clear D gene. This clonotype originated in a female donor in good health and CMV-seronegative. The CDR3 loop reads CASSLGGTHPDTQYF. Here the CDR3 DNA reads TGCGCCAGCAGCTTGGGTGGCACACACCCAGATACGCAGTATTTT.